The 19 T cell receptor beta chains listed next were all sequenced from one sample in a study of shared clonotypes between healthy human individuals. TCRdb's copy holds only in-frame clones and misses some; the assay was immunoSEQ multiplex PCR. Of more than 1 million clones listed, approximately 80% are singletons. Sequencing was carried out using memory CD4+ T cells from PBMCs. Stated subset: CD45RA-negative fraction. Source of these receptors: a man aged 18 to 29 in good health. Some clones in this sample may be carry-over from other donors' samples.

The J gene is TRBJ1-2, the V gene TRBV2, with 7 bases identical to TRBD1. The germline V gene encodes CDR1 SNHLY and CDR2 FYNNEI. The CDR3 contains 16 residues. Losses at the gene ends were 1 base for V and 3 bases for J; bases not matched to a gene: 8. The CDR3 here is CASSEETRGSYYGYTF. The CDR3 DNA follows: TGTGCCAGCAGTGAAGAAACCAGGGGGTCCTACTATGGCTACACCTTC.

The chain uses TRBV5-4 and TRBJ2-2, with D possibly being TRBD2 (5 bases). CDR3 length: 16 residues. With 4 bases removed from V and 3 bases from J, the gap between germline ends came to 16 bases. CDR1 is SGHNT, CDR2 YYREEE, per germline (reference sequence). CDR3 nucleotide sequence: TGTGCCAGCAGCCCACCGGACGGACTTGACACCGGGGAGCTGTTTTTT. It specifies CASSPPDGLDTGELFF.

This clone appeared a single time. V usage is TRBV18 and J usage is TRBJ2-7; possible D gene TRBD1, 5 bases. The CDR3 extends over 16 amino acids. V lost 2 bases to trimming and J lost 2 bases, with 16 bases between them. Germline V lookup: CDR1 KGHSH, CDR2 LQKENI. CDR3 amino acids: CASSPERGRGTYEQYF. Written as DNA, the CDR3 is TGTGCCAGCTCACCAGAACGAGGAAGGGGAACCTACGAGCAGTACTTC.

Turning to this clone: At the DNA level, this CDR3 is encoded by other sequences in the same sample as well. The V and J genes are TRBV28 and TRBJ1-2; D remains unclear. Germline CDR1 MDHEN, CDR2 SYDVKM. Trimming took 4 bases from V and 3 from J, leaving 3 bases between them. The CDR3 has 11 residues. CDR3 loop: CASSSDYGYTF. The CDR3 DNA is TGTGCCAGCAGTTCTGACTATGGCTACACCTTC.

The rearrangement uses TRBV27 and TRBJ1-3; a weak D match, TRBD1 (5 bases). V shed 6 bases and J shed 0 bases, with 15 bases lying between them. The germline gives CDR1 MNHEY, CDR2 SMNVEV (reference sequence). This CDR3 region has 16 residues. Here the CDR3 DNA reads TGTGCCAGCAGCCCTAGAGGGGCCGTCTCTGGAAACACCATATATTTT. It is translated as CASSPRGAVSGNTIYF.

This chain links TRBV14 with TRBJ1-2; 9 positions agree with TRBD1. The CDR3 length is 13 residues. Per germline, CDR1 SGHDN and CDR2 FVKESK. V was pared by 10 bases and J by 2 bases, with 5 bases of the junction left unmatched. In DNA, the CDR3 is TGTGCCACCCCGGGACAGGGCAACTATGGCTACACCTTC. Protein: CATPGQGNYGYTF.

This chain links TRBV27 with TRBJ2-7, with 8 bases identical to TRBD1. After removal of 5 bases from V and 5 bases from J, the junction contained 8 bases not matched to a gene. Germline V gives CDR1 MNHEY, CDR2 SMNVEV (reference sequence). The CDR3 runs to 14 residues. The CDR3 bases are TGTGCCAGCAGTAGGACAGGGATAGAGAACGAGCAGTACTTC. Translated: CASSRTGIENEQYF.

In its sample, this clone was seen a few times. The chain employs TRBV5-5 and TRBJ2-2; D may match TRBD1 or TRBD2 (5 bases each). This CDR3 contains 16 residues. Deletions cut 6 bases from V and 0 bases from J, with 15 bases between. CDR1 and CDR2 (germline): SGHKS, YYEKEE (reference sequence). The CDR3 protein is CASKRAKGTNTGELFF. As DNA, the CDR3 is TGTGCCAGCAAGAGGGCAAAGGGGACGAACACCGGGGAGCTGTTTTTT.

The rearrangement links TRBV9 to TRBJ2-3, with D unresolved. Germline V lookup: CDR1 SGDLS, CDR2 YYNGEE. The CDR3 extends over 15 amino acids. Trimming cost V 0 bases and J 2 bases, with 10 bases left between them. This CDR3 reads CASSVGSQPTDTQYF. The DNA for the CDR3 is TGTGCCAGCAGCGTAGGGTCGCAGCCCACAGATACGCAGTATTTT.

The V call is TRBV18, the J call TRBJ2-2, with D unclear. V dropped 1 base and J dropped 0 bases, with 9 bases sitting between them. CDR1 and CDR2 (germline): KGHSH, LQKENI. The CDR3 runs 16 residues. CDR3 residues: CASSPRVTANTGELFF. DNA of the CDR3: TGTGCCAGCTCACCACGGGTCACCGCGAACACCGGGGAGCTGTTTTTT.

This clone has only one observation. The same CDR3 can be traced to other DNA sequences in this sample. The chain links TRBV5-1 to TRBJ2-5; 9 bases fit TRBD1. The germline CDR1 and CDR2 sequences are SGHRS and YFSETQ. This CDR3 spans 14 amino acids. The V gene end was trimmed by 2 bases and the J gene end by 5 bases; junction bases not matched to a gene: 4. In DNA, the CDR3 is TGCGCCAGCAGCTTACAGGGGGCTTTGGAGACCCAGTACTTC. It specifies CASSLQGALETQYF.

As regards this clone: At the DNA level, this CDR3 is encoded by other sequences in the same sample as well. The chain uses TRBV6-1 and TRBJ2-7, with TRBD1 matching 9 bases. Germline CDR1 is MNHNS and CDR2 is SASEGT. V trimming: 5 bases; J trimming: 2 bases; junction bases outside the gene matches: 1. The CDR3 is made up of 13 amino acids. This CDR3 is CASSRTGAYEQYF. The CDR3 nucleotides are TGTGCCAGCAGTAGGACAGGGGCCTACGAGCAGTACTTC.

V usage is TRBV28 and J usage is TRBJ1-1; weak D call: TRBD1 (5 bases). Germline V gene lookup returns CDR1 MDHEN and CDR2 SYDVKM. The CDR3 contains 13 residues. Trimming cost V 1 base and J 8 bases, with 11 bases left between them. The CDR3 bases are TGTGCCAGCAGTTTATTGGTCGGGACCGAAGCTTTCTTT. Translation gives CASSLLVGTEAFF.

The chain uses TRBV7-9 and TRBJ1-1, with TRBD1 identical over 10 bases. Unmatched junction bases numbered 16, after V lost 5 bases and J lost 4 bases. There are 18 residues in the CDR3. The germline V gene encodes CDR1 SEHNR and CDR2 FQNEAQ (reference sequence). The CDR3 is CASSPTPGTGERATEAFF. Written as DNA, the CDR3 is TGTGCCAGCAGCCCGACTCCCGGGACAGGGGAAAGGGCCACTGAAGCTTTCTTT.

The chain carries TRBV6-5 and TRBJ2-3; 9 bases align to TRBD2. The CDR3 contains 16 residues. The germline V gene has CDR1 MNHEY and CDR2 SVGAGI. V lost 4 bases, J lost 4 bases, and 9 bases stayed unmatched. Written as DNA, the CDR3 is TGTGCCAGCAGTTCCCTAGCGGGAAGTAGTCCAGATACGCAGTATTTT. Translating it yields CASSSLAGSSPDTQYF.

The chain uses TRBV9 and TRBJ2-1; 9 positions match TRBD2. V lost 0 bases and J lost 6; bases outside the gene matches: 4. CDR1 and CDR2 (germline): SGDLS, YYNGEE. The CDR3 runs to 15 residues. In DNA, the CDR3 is TGTGCCAGCAGCGTAGTAGCGGGAGTCCCCAATGAGCAGTTCTTC. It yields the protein CASSVVAGVPNEQFF.

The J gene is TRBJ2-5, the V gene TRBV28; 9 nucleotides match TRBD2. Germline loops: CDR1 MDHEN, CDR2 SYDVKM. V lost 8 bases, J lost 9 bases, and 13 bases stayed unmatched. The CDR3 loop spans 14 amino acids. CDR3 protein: CASSRGGGAQAQYF. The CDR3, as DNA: TGTGCCAGCTCGCGGGGCGGGGGGGCTCAGGCCCAGTACTTC.

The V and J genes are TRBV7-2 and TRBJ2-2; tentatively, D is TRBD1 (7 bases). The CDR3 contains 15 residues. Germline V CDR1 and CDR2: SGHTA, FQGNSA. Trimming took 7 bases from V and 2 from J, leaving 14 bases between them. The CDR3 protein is CASTTQGTNTGELFF. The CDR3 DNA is TGTGCCAGCACTACACAGGGGACTAACACCGGGGAGCTGTTTTTT.

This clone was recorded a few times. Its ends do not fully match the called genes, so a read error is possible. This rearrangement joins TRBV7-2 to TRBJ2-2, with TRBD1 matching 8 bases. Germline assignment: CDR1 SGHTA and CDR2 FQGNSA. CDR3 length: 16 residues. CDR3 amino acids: CATLIPGQGFTGKLFF. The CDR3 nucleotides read TGTGCCACCCTGATTCCCGGACAGGGTTTCACCGGGAAGCTGTTTTTT.